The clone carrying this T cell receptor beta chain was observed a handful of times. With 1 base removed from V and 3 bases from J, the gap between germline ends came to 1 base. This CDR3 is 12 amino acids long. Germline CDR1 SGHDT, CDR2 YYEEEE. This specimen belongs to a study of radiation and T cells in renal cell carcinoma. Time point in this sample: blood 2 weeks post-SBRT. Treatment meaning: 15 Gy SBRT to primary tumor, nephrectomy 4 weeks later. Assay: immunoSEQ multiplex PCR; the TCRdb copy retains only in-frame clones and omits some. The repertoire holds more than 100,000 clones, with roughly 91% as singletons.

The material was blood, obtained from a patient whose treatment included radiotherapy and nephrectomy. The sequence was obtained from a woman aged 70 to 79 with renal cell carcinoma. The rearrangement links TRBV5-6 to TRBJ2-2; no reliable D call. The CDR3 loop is CASSLYTGELFF. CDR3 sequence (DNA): TGTGCCAGCAGCTTGTACACCGGGGAGCTGTTTTTT.